The 22 T cell receptor beta chains below all came from one sample that was sequenced in a study of PD-1 blockade in classical Hodgkin lymphoma. The protocol was immunoSEQ multiplex PCR, while the TCRdb copy is restricted to in-frame clones and leaves out a portion. The data contain 20,000 to 25,000 clones, 94% of them singletons. The time point is: newly diagnosed, previously untreated cHL patient sample. The sequencing sample was made of peripheral blood mononuclear cells (PBMCs). Source of these receptors: a human donor with classical Hodgkin lymphoma.

The CDR3 DNA sequence: TGTGCCAGCAAGCCCTTCTCGTGGGGGGCCACAGATACGCAGTATTTT. It yields the protein CASKPFSWGATDTQYF. The V and J genes are TRBV27 and TRBJ2-3; D tentatively reads TRBD1 or TRBD2 (6 bases each). This CDR3 has 16 residues. Trimming stripped 7 bases from V and 2 bases from J, with 19 bases between. CDR1 is MNHEY and CDR2 is SMNVEV in the germline V gene (reference sequence).

The V call is TRBV7-2, the J call TRBJ2-2; 7 bases are a match to TRBD1. The V gene's germline CDR1 is SGHTA and CDR2 FQGNSA. The CDR3 sequence is 15 residues long. With V trimmed by 5 bases and J by 1 base, 4 bases remained unmatched. CDR3 bases: TGTGCCAGCAGCCTCCGACAGGGGAACACCGGGGAGCTGTTTTTT. It is translated as CASSLRQGNTGELFF. The whole variable domain, remainder taken from reference TRBV7-2 and TRBJ2-2, is GAGVSQSPSNKVTEKGKDVELRCDPISGHTALYWYRQSLGQGLEFLIYFQGNSAPDKSGLPSDRFSAERTGGSVSTLTIQRTQQEDSAVYLCASSLRQGNTGELFFGEGSRLTVL.

V is TRBV6-5 and J is TRBJ1-1; a weak D match, TRBD1 (5 bases). Germline V CDR1 and CDR2: MNHEY, SVGAGI. The length of the CDR3 is 11 residues. The V end was cut by 5 bases, the J end by 5 bases, with 6 bases between. In DNA form, the CDR3 reads TGTGCCAGCAGTCGGGGGACTGAAGCTTTCTTT. This sequence encodes CASSRGTEAFF.

This rearrangement joins TRBV9 to TRBJ2-7; maybe TRBD1 (6 bases). CDR1 is SGDLS and CDR2 is YYNGEE in the germline V gene. The germline V and J ends were trimmed by 4 bases and 2 bases, with 19 bases remaining between them. This CDR3 is 16 amino acids long. The CDR3 DNA is TGTGCCAGCAGCTTCAGGTCCGGGACACTTGCCTACGAGCAGTACTTC. Protein product: CASSFRSGTLAYEQYF.

The chain uses TRBV29-1 and TRBJ2-3; 7 bases fit TRBD1. V lost 4 bases to trimming and J lost 1 base; unmatched junction nucleotides: 11. CDR3 size: 16 residues. Germline V CDR1 and CDR2: SQVTM, ANQGSEA. The CDR3 DNA reads TGCAGCGTTGTTTTGTATAGGGGGCGCGGCACAGATACGCAGTATTTT. Its translation: CSVVLYRGRGTDTQYF.

The CDR3 sequence: CASSLHSTATNEKLFF. The CDR3 DNA reads TGTGCCAGTAGTCTTCATAGTACCGCAACTAATGAAAAACTGTTTTTT. This chain links TRBV19 with TRBJ1-4; D is unresolved. Germline V gene lookup returns CDR1 LNHDA and CDR2 SQIVND (reference sequence). V lost 5 bases and J lost 0, with 13 bases in between. The CDR3 is made up of 16 amino acids.

The count of this clone is one. V usage is TRBV2 and J usage is TRBJ1-5, with 9 positions matching TRBD1. This CDR3 is built from 18 residues. The germline V gene has CDR1 SNHLY and CDR2 FYNNEI. V lost 0 bases, J lost 0 bases, and 6 bases stayed unmatched. CDR3 protein: CASSEARQGGYSNQPQHF. Written as DNA, the CDR3 is TGTGCCAGCAGTGAAGCGCGACAGGGGGGGTATAGCAATCAGCCCCAGCATTTT. The full variable domain, completed using reference TRBV2 and TRBJ1-5, is EPEVTQTPSHQVTQMGQEVILRCVPISNHLYFYWYRQILGQKVEFLVSFYNNEISEKSEIFDDQFSVERPDGSNFTLKIRSTKLEDSAMYFCASSEARQGGYSNQPQHFGDGTRLSIL.

This clone appeared a single time. This chain uses TRBV2 with TRBJ1-1, with D perhaps matching TRBD1 (5 bases). In germline, CDR1 is SNHLY, CDR2 FYNNEI. There are 15 residues in the CDR3. V dropped 5 bases and J dropped 1 base, with 14 bases sitting between them. The CDR3 loop is CASSHGRQTNTEAFF. CDR3 sequence (DNA): TGTGCCAGCAGTCATGGAAGACAGACGAACACTGAAGCTTTCTTT.

The chain is built from TRBV11-3 and TRBJ2-3, with TRBD1 as a possible D gene (8 bases). Germline CDR1 SGHNT, CDR2 YENEEA. With 5 bases removed from V and 0 bases from J, the gap between germline ends came to 15 bases. CDR3 size: 16 residues. The CDR3 reads CASSPGGGGSTDTQYF. The CDR3 DNA reads as TGTGCCAGCAGCCCAGGGGGCGGGGGTAGCACAGATACGCAGTATTTT.

J is TRBJ2-7 and V is TRBV5-6, with D perhaps being TRBD1 or TRBD2 (6 bases each). The germline V gene encodes CDR1 SGHDT and CDR2 YYEEEE. Trimming stripped 5 bases from V and 0 bases from J, with 24 bases between. The CDR3 length is 18 residues. CDR3: CASRYLGTWEGGSYEQYF. CDR3 in DNA: TGTGCCAGCAGATACCTAGGGACTTGGGAAGGGGGCTCCTACGAGCAGTACTTC.

The V call is TRBV7-2, the J call TRBJ2-7; TRBD1 agrees at 8 bases. The CDR3 extends over 14 amino acids. V gave up 1 base and J gave up 4 bases; unmatched junction bases: 3. Germline V gene sequence: CDR1 SGHTA, CDR2 FQGNSA. CDR3 nucleotides: TGTGCCAGCAGCTTAGAACAGGGGGGATACGAGCAGTACTTC. The encoded protein is CASSLEQGGYEQYF.

This chain joins TRBV6-1 and TRBJ2-1; the match to TRBD2 covers 8 bases. CDR1 is MNHNS, CDR2 SASEGT, per germline. The CDR3 extends over 16 amino acids. V shed 4 bases, J shed 8 bases, and the junction held 13 bases outside the gene matches. This CDR3 reads CASSAVSGGHGDEQFF. As DNA, the CDR3 is TGTGCCAGCAGTGCCGTTTCGGGAGGGCATGGGGATGAGCAGTTCTTC.

CDR3 nucleotide sequence: TGCGCCAGCAGCTCGGGACTAGCGGGATCCACAGATACGCAGTATTTT. Amino acids: CASSSGLAGSTDTQYF. The chain carries TRBV5-1 and TRBJ2-3; 13 bases agree with TRBD2. Germline V gene sequence: CDR1 SGHRS, CDR2 YFSETQ. The CDR3 has 16 residues. V trimming: 3 bases; J trimming: 2 bases; junction bases outside the gene matches: 3.

The chain combines TRBV6-6 with TRBJ2-2; maybe TRBD1 (6 bases). In germline, CDR1 is MNHNY, CDR2 SVGAGI (reference sequence). V gave up 8 bases and J gave up 2 bases, with 15 bases separating them. This CDR3 is built from 15 residues. CDR3 loop: CASGGVDSNTGELFF. The CDR3 DNA sequence: TGTGCCAGCGGGGGCGTCGACAGCAACACCGGGGAGCTGTTTTTT.

The chain employs TRBV13 and TRBJ2-5; TRBD1 aligns across 10 bases. Trimming cost V 5 bases and J 5 bases; bases outside gene matches: 14. The CDR3 sequence is 17 residues long. Germline-derived CDR1 and CDR2 are PRHDT and FYEKMQ (reference sequence). The CDR3 region is CASSPRVGTGVGETQYF. The CDR3 region has the DNA TGTGCCAGCAGCCCCCGGGTGGGGACAGGGGTTGGTGAGACCCAGTACTTC.

The J gene is TRBJ2-3, the V gene TRBV18; D remains unclear. The CDR3 is made up of 13 amino acids. The germline V and J ends were trimmed by 3 bases and 10 bases, with 14 bases remaining between them. CDR1 KGHSH and CDR2 LQKENI come from the germline V gene. CDR3 DNA sequence: TGTGCCAGCTCACCTTTGGGTCAGCCGCCGCAGTATTTT. It codes for CASSPLGQPPQYF.

This clone has just one count. The junction does not match germline at one end; this may be a read error. This sequence joins TRBV2 and TRBJ2-1, with D possibly being TRBD2 (5 bases). Germline CDR1 and CDR2: SNHLY and FYNNEI. This CDR3 is built from 14 residues. The CDR3 protein is CASSRPGKYSEQFF. CDR3 coding DNA: TGTGCCAGCAGTAGGCCGGGGAAATACAGTGAGCAGTTCTTC.

This chain uses TRBV9 with TRBJ2-5, with D tentatively TRBD2 (5 bases). Germline CDR1 is SGDLS and CDR2 is YYNGEE. The CDR3 extends over 13 amino acids. V was shortened by 4 bases and J by 5 bases, with 12 bases between the two germline ends. For the CDR3, the DNA is TGTGCCAGCAGCCCGCCCCGAGGGGAGACCCAGTACTTC. Residues: CASSPPRGETQYF.

V is TRBV19 and J is TRBJ1-1; D might be TRBD1 (5 bases). This CDR3 spans 13 amino acids. From germline, CDR1 is LNHDA and CDR2 SQIVND (reference sequence). Trimming left V 0 bases short and J 11 bases short, with 13 bases between. CDR3 nucleotides: TGTGCCAGTAGTATAGATTCGGGGGGTAAGGCTTTCTTT. Translated, it gives CASSIDSGGKAFF.

The chain carries TRBV5-1 and TRBJ2-1, with 12 bases identical to TRBD2. J gave up 9 bases and V 3 bases, and 7 bases lay outside the gene matches. Germline V gene lookup returns CDR1 SGHRS and CDR2 YFSETQ. This CDR3 region has 15 residues. CDR3 residues: CASSYGLAGQSEQFF. The CDR3, as DNA: TGCGCCAGCAGCTACGGACTAGCGGGACAGAGTGAGCAGTTCTTC.

This chain uses TRBV7-2 with TRBJ2-7; tentatively, D is TRBD2 (5 bases). The germline V gene has CDR1 SGHTA and CDR2 FQGNSA. The V end lost 3 bases, the J end lost 6 bases, and 6 bases lay between the germline ends. This CDR3 is 11 amino acids long. CDR3 protein: CASSFSAEQYF. In DNA, the CDR3 is TGTGCCAGCAGCTTTAGCGCCGAGCAGTACTTC. Drawing the rest from reference TRBV7-2 and TRBJ2-7, the complete variable domain is GAGVSQSPSNKVTEKGKDVELRCDPISGHTALYWYRQSLGQGLEFLIYFQGNSAPDKSGLPSDRFSAERTGGSVSTLTIQRTQQEDSAVYLCASSFSAEQYFGPGTRLTVT.

This chain joins TRBV2 and TRBJ2-5; tentative D call: TRBD1 (6 bases). Germline V gene sequence: CDR1 SNHLY, CDR2 FYNNEI. The length of the CDR3 is 14 residues. V was pared by 6 bases and J by 3 bases, with 14 bases between. Here the CDR3 reads CASRGPAGEETQYF. The CDR3 DNA sequence: TGTGCCAGCAGAGGACCGGCAGGGGAAGAGACCCAGTACTTC. The whole variable domain, remainder taken from reference TRBV2 and TRBJ2-5, is EPEVTQTPSHQVTQMGQEVILRCVPISNHLYFYWYRQILGQKVEFLVSFYNNEISEKSEIFDDQFSVERPDGSNFTLKIRSTKLEDSAMYFCASRGPAGEETQYFGPGTRLLVL.